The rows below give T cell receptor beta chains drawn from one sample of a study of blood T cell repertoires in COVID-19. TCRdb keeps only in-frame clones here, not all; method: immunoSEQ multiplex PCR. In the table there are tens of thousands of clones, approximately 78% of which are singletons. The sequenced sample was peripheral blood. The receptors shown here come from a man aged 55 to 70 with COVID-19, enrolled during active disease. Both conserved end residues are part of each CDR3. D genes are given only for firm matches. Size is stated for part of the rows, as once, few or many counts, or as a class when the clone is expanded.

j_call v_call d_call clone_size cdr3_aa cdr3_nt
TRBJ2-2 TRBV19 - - CASRTDRSNTGELFF TGTGCCAGTAGGACCGACAGATCGAACACCGGGGAGCTGTTTTTT
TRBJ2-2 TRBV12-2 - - CASRLDYSGRLGTGELFF TGTGCAAGTCGCTTAGATTATAGCGGGAGGCTGGGGACCGGGGAGCTGTTTTTT
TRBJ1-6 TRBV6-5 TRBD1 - CASSGDRYNSPLHF TGTGCCAGCAGCGGGGACAGATATAATTCACCCCTCCACTTT
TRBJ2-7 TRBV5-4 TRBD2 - CASSPPPREPYEQYF TGTGCCAGCAGCCCCCCCCCGCGGGAGCCCTACGAGCAGTACTTC
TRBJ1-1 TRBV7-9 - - CASRLPSEEDF TGTGCCAGCAGACTACCTTCTGAGGAAGACTTT
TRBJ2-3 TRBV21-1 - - CASSKAQGEGDTQYF TGTGCCAGCAGCAAGGCACAGGGGGAAGGTGATACGCAGTATTTT
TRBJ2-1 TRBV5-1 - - CASSLLGRGDEQFF TGCGCCAGCAGCTTGCTTGGCAGGGGCGATGAGCAGTTCTTC
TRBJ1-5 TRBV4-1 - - CASSQGPRDQPQHF TGCGCCAGCAGCCAAGGCCCCCGCGATCAGCCCCAGCATTTT
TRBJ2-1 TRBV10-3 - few CAIQANNEQFF TGTGCCATCCAGGCTAACAATGAGCAGTTCTTC
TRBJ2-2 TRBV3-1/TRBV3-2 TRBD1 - CASSHGDRNTGELFF TGTGCCAGCAGCCATGGGGACAGGAACACCGGGGAGCTGTTTTTT
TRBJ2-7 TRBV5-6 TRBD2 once CASSFLAGYEQYF TGTGCCAGCAGCTTCCTAGCGGGCTACGAGCAGTACTTC
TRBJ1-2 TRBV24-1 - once CATSDSQTASVKGYTF TGTGCCACCAGTGATTCGCAGACAGCCTCGGTCAAAGGCTACACCTTC
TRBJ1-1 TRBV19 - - CASSILFRSTTRMNTEAFF TGTGCCAGTAGCATACTATTTAGGTCGACGACGAGGATGAACACTGAAGCTTTCTTT
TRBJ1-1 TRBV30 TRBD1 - CACPGTGGPEAFF TGTGCCTGCCCCGGGACAGGGGGCCCTGAAGCTTTCTTT
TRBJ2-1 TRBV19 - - CASSIVRVTSHNEQFF TGTGCCAGTAGTATAGTTCGGGTGACCTCCCACAATGAGCAGTTCTTC
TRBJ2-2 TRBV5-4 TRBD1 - CASSLLWDRGIGELFF TGTGCCAGCAGCTTGCTCTGGGACAGGGGGATCGGGGAGCTGTTTTTT
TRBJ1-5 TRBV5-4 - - CASSLQGPALSNQPQHF TGTGCCAGCAGCTTACAGGGTCCCGCACTTAGCAATCAGCCCCAGCATTTT
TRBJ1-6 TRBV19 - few CASRLGGRSYNSPLHF TGTGCCAGTCGACTCGGGGGAAGGTCCTATAATTCACCCCTCCACTTT
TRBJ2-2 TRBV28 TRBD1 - CALQGATGELFF TGTGCCTTACAGGGGGCGACCGGGGAGCTGTTTTTT
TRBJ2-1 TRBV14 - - CASSQEGQGSYNEQFF TGTGCCAGCAGCCAAGAAGGGCAGGGCTCCTACAATGAGCAGTTCTTC
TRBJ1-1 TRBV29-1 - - CSVLRGEAFF TGCAGCGTCCTCAGGGGTGAGGCTTTCTTT
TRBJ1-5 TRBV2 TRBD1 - CASSGDRGPGQPQHF TGTGCCAGCAGTGGGGACAGGGGGCCGGGTCAGCCCCAGCATTTT
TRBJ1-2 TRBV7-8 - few CASSPLLGVGYGYTF TGTGCCAGCAGCCCCCTGTTGGGCGTCGGCTATGGCTACACCTTC
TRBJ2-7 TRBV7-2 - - CASSVAYGQYHEQYF TGTGCCAGCAGCGTAGCGTATGGCCAGTACCACGAGCAGTACTTC
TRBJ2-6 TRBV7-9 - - CASSFSRANVLTF TGTGCCAGCAGCTTTTCAAGGGCCAACGTCCTGACTTTC
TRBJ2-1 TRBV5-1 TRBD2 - CASSPAASGVYNEQFF TGCGCCAGCAGCCCCGCGGCCAGCGGGGTCTACAATGAGCAGTTCTTC
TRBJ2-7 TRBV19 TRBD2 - CASSIAAGGLHEQYF TGTGCCAGTAGTATAGCGGCGGGAGGGTTACACGAGCAGTACTTC
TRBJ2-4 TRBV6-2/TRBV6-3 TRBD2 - CASSYSAGVIAKNIQYF TGTGCCAGCAGTTACTCAGCGGGAGTGATAGCCAAAAACATTCAGTACTTC
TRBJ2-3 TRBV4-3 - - CASSQSSVSTDTQYF TGCGCCAGCAGCCAATCGAGCGTTAGCACAGATACGCAGTATTTT
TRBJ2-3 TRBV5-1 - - CASSSRTSTDTQYF TGCGCCAGCAGCTCCCGGACTAGCACAGATACGCAGTATTTT
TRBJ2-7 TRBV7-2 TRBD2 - CASSPGAGGGEQYF TGTGCCAGCAGCCCGGGAGCGGGAGGCGGCGAGCAGTACTTC
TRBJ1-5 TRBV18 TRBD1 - CASSPLGTGTRYSNQPQHF TGTGCCAGCTCACCACTTGGGACAGGGACGCGATATAGCAATCAGCCCCAGCATTTT
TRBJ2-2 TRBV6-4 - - CASRGTTYTGELFF TGTGCCAGCAGAGGGACAACCTACACCGGGGAGCTGTTTTTT
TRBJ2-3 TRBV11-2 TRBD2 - CASTTTSGGAGGDTQYF TGTGCCAGCACCACGACTAGCGGGGGGGCCGGGGGAGATACGCAGTATTTT
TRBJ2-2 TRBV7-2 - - CASSLVVRGGGELFF TGTGCCAGCAGCTTAGTTGTTCGGGGAGGCGGGGAGCTGTTTTTT
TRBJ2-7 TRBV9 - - CASSRPGAYEQYF TGTGCCAGCAGCAGGCCGGGGGCCTACGAGCAGTACTTC
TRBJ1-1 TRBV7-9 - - CASSLALLLNTEAFF TGTGCCAGCAGCTTAGCTCTTCTACTGAACACTGAAGCTTTCTTT
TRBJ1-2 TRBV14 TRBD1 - CASSQGTGNGYTF TGTGCCAGCAGCCAAGGGACAGGGAATGGCTACACCTTC
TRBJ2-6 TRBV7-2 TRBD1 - CASSLYRGTGANVLTF TGTGCCAGCAGCCTTTACAGGGGTACTGGGGCCAACGTCCTGACTTTC
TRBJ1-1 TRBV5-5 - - CASSLQGPMNTEAFF TGTGCCAGCAGCTTGCAGGGCCCCATGAACACTGAAGCTTTCTTT
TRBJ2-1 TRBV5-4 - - CASSAAGRNSYNEQFF TGTGCCAGCAGCGCCGCAGGGCGGAACTCCTACAATGAGCAGTTCTTC
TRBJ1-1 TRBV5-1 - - CASSLDGSGTEAFF TGCGCCAGCAGCTTGGACGGGTCGGGAACTGAAGCTTTCTTT
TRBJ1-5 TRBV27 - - CASSLSGLVNQPQHF TGTGCCAGCAGTTTATCGGGGCTTGTCAATCAGCCCCAGCATTTT
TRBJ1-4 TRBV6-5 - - CASSYTQGFKEKLFF TGTGCCAGCAGTTACACTCAGGGATTCAAGGAAAAACTGTTTTTT
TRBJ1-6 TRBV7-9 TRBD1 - CASSFGTGISPLHF TGTGCCAGCAGCTTTGGGACAGGGATTTCACCCCTCCACTTT
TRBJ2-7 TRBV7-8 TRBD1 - CASSSDRGTEQYF TGTGCCAGCAGCTCCGACAGGGGAACCGAGCAGTACTTC
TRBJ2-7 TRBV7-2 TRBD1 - CASSLDRSSYEQYF TGTGCCAGCAGCTTGGACAGGTCCTCCTACGAGCAGTACTTC
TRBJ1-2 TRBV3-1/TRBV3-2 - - CASSPDRKVGYTF TGTGCCAGCAGCCCCGACAGGAAAGTTGGCTACACCTTC
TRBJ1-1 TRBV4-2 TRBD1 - CASSQEQGQRTEAFF TGTGCCAGCAGCCAAGAACAGGGGCAAAGGACTGAAGCTTTCTTT
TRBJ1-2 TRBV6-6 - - CASMKEQGTSGYTF TGTGCCAGCATGAAGGAACAGGGAACGAGTGGCTACACCTTC
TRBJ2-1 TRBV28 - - CANNFRSVGPYNEQFF TGTGCCAACAACTTTCGTTCTGTGGGCCCTTACAATGAGCAGTTCTTC
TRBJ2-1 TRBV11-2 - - CASSLDGGRKFF TGTGCCAGCAGCTTAGATGGCGGAAGGAAGTTCTTC
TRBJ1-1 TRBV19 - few CASSPLEGAEAFF TGTGCCAGTAGTCCCCTGGAGGGAGCTGAAGCTTTCTTT
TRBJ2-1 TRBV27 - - CASSFQGRAYNEQFF TGTGCCAGCAGTTTCCAGGGGCGGGCCTACAATGAGCAGTTCTTC
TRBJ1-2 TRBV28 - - CASNSRGAPHGYTF TGTGCCAGCAATAGCCGGGGGGCTCCCCATGGCTACACCTTC
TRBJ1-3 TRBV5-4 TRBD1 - CASSSPGQGVSGNTIYF TGTGCCAGCAGCTCGCCGGGACAGGGTGTTTCTGGAAACACCATATATTTT
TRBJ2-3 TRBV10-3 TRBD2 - CAISEPSSGGRDTQYF TGTGCCATCAGTGAGCCCTCTAGCGGGGGGCGAGATACGCAGTATTTT
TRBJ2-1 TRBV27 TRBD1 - CASSRGQLYNEQFF TGTGCCAGCAGTAGGGGACAGCTCTACAATGAGCAGTTCTTC
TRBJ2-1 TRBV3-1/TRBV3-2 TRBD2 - CASSHLAGAYNEQFF TGTGCCAGCAGCCACTTGGCGGGAGCCTACAATGAGCAGTTCTTC